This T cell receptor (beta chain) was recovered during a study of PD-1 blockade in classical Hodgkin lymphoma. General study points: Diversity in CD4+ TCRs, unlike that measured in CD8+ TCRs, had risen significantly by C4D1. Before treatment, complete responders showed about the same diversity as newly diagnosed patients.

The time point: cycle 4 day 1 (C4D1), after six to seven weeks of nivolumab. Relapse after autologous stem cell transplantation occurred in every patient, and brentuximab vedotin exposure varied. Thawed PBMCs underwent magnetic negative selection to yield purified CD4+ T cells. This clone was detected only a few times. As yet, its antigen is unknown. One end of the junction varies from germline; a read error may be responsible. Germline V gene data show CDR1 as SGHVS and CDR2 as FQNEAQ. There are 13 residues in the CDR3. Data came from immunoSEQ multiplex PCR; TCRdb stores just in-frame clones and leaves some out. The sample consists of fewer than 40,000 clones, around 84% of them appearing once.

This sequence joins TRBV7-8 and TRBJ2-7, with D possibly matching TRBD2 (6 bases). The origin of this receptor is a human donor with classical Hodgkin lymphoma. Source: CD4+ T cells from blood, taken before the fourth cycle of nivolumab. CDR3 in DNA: TGTGCCAGCCGCTTCCGGGGAGGCTACGAGCAGTACTTC. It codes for CASRFRGGYEQYF.